In its sample, the clone carrying this T cell receptor beta chain was seen many times. Antigen unknown. These data come from a study of response to subunit inactivated influenza vaccine. The CDR3 is 14 residues long. Germline-derived CDR1 and CDR2 are SQVTM and ANQGSEA. V was clipped by 5 bases and J by 2 bases, with 16 bases between them. Regarding the study as a whole: The authors put forward the suggestion that each seasonal influenza vaccination may bring in only a limited number of new T cells.

TCRdb re-called the RT-PCR reads through MiXCR, storing one row per CDR3 protein. The sample includes fewer than 600,000 distinct CDR3 sequences, under 8.5% seen only once; the top ten take about an eighth. The origin of this receptor is a man between 50 and 70 years old who received an inactivated influenza vaccine. The chain carries TRBV29-1 and TRBJ2-7; D is uncertain. Sequencing used PBMCs from blood, obtained about 24 months after vaccination. The CDR3 coding sequence is TGCAGCGTTTCCCCGGTTAACTCTGCCTACGAGCAGTACTTC. Its translation is CSVSPVNSAYEQYF.